The 15 T cell receptor beta chains below all came from one sample that was sequenced in a study of T-cell reconstitution after alpha-beta-depleted transplantation in children. TCRbeta library construction was performed incorporating unique molecular identifiers. TCRdb re-called the PCR reads with MiXCR, one entry per CDR3 protein. The data contain hundreds of thousands of distinct CDR3 sequences, roughly 9.1% of them singletons. The starting material was PBMCs, obtained before TCRalphabeta/CD19-depleted stem cell transplant. These receptors came from a boy in the first two years of life with acute myeloid leukemia, due to receive a stem cell transplant.

There are a few counts of this clonotype. The chain carries TRBV20-1 and TRBJ1-5; D is possibly TRBD1 (6 bases). V was pared by 3 bases and J by 0 bases, with 9 bases between. This CDR3 contains 14 residues. Germline V gives CDR1 DFQATT, CDR2 SNEGSKA (reference sequence). The CDR3 sequence: CSARDRVSNQPQHF. Written as DNA, the CDR3 is TGCAGTGCTAGGGACAGAGTTAGCAATCAGCCCCAGCATTTT.

This clonotype showed up just a few times. V usage is TRBV12-3 or TRBV12-4 and J usage is TRBJ2-7; D is possibly TRBD2 (5 bases). The CDR3 extends over 13 amino acids. V was cut by 6 bases and J by 5 bases, with 14 bases left in between. The CDR3 bases are TGTGCCAGCAGCCGCGGCGGGTTCAACGAGCAGTACTTC. Its protein product is CASSRGGFNEQYF.

This clonotype came up many times. The V and J genes are TRBV7-3 and TRBJ2-1; 8 bases line up with TRBD2. Germline V gene sequence: CDR1 SGHTA, CDR2 FQGTGA. The CDR3 covers 15 residues. V shed 6 bases and J 2 bases; nucleotides not matched to a gene: 6. CDR3 sequence: CASRVGGGPYNEQFF. The CDR3 DNA reads as TGTGCCAGCAGGGTGGGCGGGGGGCCCTACAATGAGCAGTTCTTC.

The chain employs TRBV7-3 and TRBJ2-2; maybe TRBD2 (6 bases). The CDR3 extends over 15 amino acids. V gave up 2 bases and J gave up 6 bases, with 13 bases separating them. CDR1 is SGHTA and CDR2 is FQGTGA in the germline V gene. The CDR3 coding sequence is TGTGCCAGCAGCTTACGCTCGTGGGGGGCCGGGGAGCTGTTTTTT. Translating it yields CASSLRSWGAGELFF. The variable domain in full, completed from reference TRBV7-3 and TRBJ2-2, reads GAGVSQTPSNKVTEKGKYVELRCDPISGHTALYWYRQSLGQGPEFLIYFQGTGAADDSGLPNDRFFAVRPEGSVSTLKIQRTERGDSAVYLCASSLRSWGAGELFFGEGSRLTVL.

This clonotype appeared a few times. The V call is TRBV7-3, the J call TRBJ1-2, with D possibly being TRBD1 (5 bases). The CDR3 loop spans 14 amino acids. Deletions cut 1 base from V and 7 bases from J, with 13 bases between. From germline, CDR1 is SGHTA and CDR2 FQGTGA. CDR3 DNA: TGTGCCAGCAGCTTAAAACGCAGGGCGAGTGGCTACACCTTC. It encodes CASSLKRRASGYTF.

There are many counts of this clonotype. The chain combines TRBV29-1 with TRBJ2-4, with TRBD2 matching over 11 bases. V lost 1 base to trimming and J lost 6 bases; unmatched junction nucleotides: 8. The germline V gene has CDR1 SQVTM and CDR2 ANQGSEA. This CDR3 is built from 16 residues. The DNA of the CDR3 is TGCAGCGTTGAAGGTCCCGGACTAGCGGGTATAAACATTCAGTACTTC. This codes for CSVEGPGLAGINIQYF.

This clonotype was counted only a few times. The chain carries TRBV6-5 and TRBJ2-7; no clear D. CDR1 is MNHEY and CDR2 is SVGAGI in the germline V gene. The CDR3 extends over 14 amino acids. V gave up 0 bases and J gave up 4 bases, with 10 bases separating them. CDR3 sequence: CASSYSGAGYEQYF. CDR3 bases: TGTGCCAGCAGTTACTCAGGCGCCGGGTACGAGCAGTACTTC.

A remark on this clonotype: A much larger clonotype is one base distant, so this may be a read error. The rearrangement uses TRBV29-1 and TRBJ1-1; possible D gene TRBD1, 6 bases. Germline V lookup: CDR1 SQVTM, CDR2 ANQGSEA. CDR3 length: 12 residues. CDR3 in DNA: TGCAGCGTTGATGTACAGGGCACTGAAGCTCTCTTT. Its protein product is CSVDVQGTEALF.

Many counts were recorded for this clonotype. This chain uses TRBV10-3 with TRBJ2-7, with 8 nucleotides matching TRBD2. The CDR3 has 14 amino acids. The germline gives CDR1 ENHRY, CDR2 SYGVKD. V dropped 5 bases and J dropped 2; count of bases not matched to a gene: 5. CDR3 nucleotides: TGTGCCATCAGTTTAGCGGGACGTGCCTACGAGCAGTACTTC. Its protein is CAISLAGRAYEQYF.

This chain connects TRBV28 to TRBJ2-5; 15 nucleotides align to TRBD2. Losses at the gene ends were 0 bases for V and 2 bases for J; bases not matched to a gene: 1. Germline CDR1 MDHEN, CDR2 SYDVKM. This CDR3 contains 17 residues. As DNA, the CDR3 is TGTGCCAGCAGTTTATGGGGGACTAGCGGGAGGCAAGAGACCCAGTACTTC. Translated: CASSLWGTSGRQETQYF.

This clonotype occurred a few times. The chain joins TRBV12-3 or TRBV12-4 to TRBJ2-1; 7 bases match TRBD1. This CDR3 contains 13 residues. Germline trimming cut 5 bases from V and 3 bases from J; bases unmatched to any gene: 1. CDR3 DNA: TGTGCCAGCAGTGGGGACAGCTACAATGAGCAGTTCTTC. This encodes CASSGDSYNEQFF.

This clonotype was recorded many times. This rearrangement joins TRBV11-2 to TRBJ2-3, with D possibly being TRBD1 or TRBD2 (7 bases each). The V and J ends lost 3 bases and 3 bases respectively, with 13 bases between them. Germline lookup yields CDR1 SGHAT and CDR2 FQNNGV. The CDR3 covers 15 residues. CDR3: CASSLTGRGTDTQYF. CDR3 coding DNA: TGTGCCAGCAGCTTGACAGGGCGGGGGACAGATACGCAGTATTTT.

This clonotype was counted only a few times. In DNA, the CDR3 is TGTGCCAGCAGCCAGAAGGGGGGCTTAGGGATCCAAGAGACCCAGTACTTC. As protein: CASSQKGGLGIQETQYF. The J gene is TRBJ2-5, the V gene TRBV14; D is tentatively TRBD1 or TRBD2 (6 bases each). CDR1 SGHDN and CDR2 FVKESK come from the germline V gene. This CDR3 spans 17 amino acids. V lost 3 bases to trimming and J lost 1 base, with 18 bases between them.

A note on this clonotype: It may be a read error: a sequence one base away is much more abundant. The J gene is TRBJ2-7, the V gene TRBV5-1; D perhaps matches TRBD1 (5 bases). CDR3 length: 15 residues. Per the germline V gene, CDR1 is SGHRS and CDR2 is YFSETQ. This CDR3 reads CASSLDRLSSYERYF. CDR3 coding DNA: TGCGCCAGCAGCTTGGACAGGTTGAGCTCCTACGAGCGGTACTTC.

This clonotype has at least ten counts. The gene calls are TRBV28 and TRBJ2-5; the match to TRBD1 covers 7 bases. Germline trimming cut 3 bases from V and 5 bases from J; bases unmatched to any gene: 9. The germline V gene encodes CDR1 MDHEN and CDR2 SYDVKM. The CDR3 has 15 residues. The CDR3 coding sequence is TGTGCCAGCAGTTTCATTAGACAGGGATGGGAGACCCAGTACTTC. Its protein product is CASSFIRQGWETQYF.